A single sample is the source of the 26 T cell receptor beta chains below, sequenced in a study of blood T cells in healthy people across ages. Through a sample-barcoded 5' primer and a J-beta primer mix, a second PCR was run for roughly 6 to 12 cycles. TCRdb re-derived calls from the 5' RACE reads in MiXCR, one entry per CDR3 protein. The table lists some 800,000 distinct CDR3 sequences, more than 20% of them singletons. The same data also went into a second study, on T cells of mothers and their children.

The sequencing input was blood. Receptors originate from a boy aged 5-17 years in good health.

This clonotype was detected a few times. The chain carries TRBV20-1 and TRBJ2-1, with 10 positions matching TRBD1. The end of the DNA fits TRBJ2-7 better, so the J call may be wrong. The length of the CDR3 is 15 residues. In germline, CDR1 is DFQATT, CDR2 SNEGSKA (reference sequence). This chain's CDR3 is CSAASSGTGENEQYF. CDR3 nucleotide sequence: TGCAGTGCCGCCAGCTCCGGGACAGGGGAGAACGAGCAGTACTTC.

The rearrangement uses TRBV7-9 and TRBJ2-5, with 10 bases lining up with TRBD2. The J call is in doubt because the DNA end fits TRBJ2-1 better. CDR3 length: 16 residues. Germline V gene sequence: CDR1 SEHNR, CDR2 FQNEAQ (reference sequence). Here the CDR3 DNA reads TGTGCCAGCAGCGGAGATCCTAGCGGGAGTAGCTATGAGCAGTTCTTC. Protein product: CASSGDPSGSSYEQFF.

The chain joins TRBV6-4 to TRBJ2-3; a possible D gene is TRBD1 (7 bases). V dropped 5 bases and J dropped 4 bases, with 13 bases sitting between them. The CDR3 covers 14 residues. Germline assignment: CDR1 MRHNA and CDR2 SNTAGT. This CDR3 reads CASSRQGLADTQYF. The CDR3 nucleotides read TGTGCCAGCAGTAGACAGGGACTCGCAGATACGCAGTATTTT.

This clonotype was observed a handful of times. The rearrangement links TRBV18 to TRBJ2-3; no definite D call. The CDR3 totals 14 residues. In germline, CDR1 is KGHSH, CDR2 LQKENI. V gave up 0 bases and J gave up 1 base, with 5 bases separating them. CDR3 amino acids: CASSPPPGTDTQYF. CDR3 coding DNA: TGTGCCAGCTCACCACCGCCGGGCACAGATACGCAGTATTTT.

This clonotype was recorded a few times. V gene TRBV7-9 combines with J gene TRBJ2-5; D is possibly TRBD2 (6 bases). Germline V gene sequence: CDR1 SEHNR, CDR2 FQNEAQ (reference sequence). V was clipped by 3 bases and J by 5 bases, with 19 bases between them. There are 16 residues in the CDR3. For the CDR3, the DNA is TGTGCCAGCAGCTTGGACGGCGTCAGGGCGGGGGAGACCCAGTACTTC. Amino acid sequence: CASSLDGVRAGETQYF.

The genes are TRBV4-3 and TRBJ2-1, with 9 positions matching TRBD2. V was clipped by 0 bases and J by 2 bases; unmatched bases: 5. Per germline, CDR1 LGHNA and CDR2 YSLEER. The CDR3 runs to 17 residues. Written as DNA, the CDR3 is TGCGCCAGCAGCCAAGAAGAGACTAGCGGAGCCTACAATGAGCAGTTCTTC. Protein product: CASSQEETSGAYNEQFF.

This clonotype came up a few times. The CDR3 bases are TGCGCCAGCAGCTTGGCAGGGGATGGAAACACCATATATTTT. Its translation: CASSLAGDGNTIYF. The chain uses TRBV5-1 and TRBJ1-3; possibly TRBD1 for D (6 bases). Trimming took 0 bases from V and 3 from J, leaving 7 bases between them. Germline V gives CDR1 SGHRS, CDR2 YFSETQ. The CDR3 loop spans 14 amino acids.

The rearrangement joins TRBV7-2 to TRBJ1-1, with TRBD1 as a possible D gene (6 bases). The CDR3 contains 15 residues. V lost 1 base and J 6 bases, leaving 15 bases between the germline ends. Germline CDR1 and CDR2: SGHTA and FQGNSA. The CDR3 DNA is TGTGCCAGCAGCTTAGTCGGGGACAAAGGTTCTGAAGCTTTCTTT. It encodes CASSLVGDKGSEAFF.

The chain has TRBV29-1 and TRBJ1-2; 7 bases are shared with TRBD1. The germline V gene encodes CDR1 SQVTM and CDR2 ANQGSEA. With 7 bases clipped from V and 4 bases from J, the junction kept 3 bases outside the gene matches. The CDR3 sequence is 11 residues long. The CDR3 region is CSDTGVYGYTF. The CDR3 coding sequence is TGCAGCGACACAGGGGTCTATGGCTACACCTTC.

This clonotype occurred a few times. The chain uses TRBV6-6 and TRBJ2-7; D perhaps matches TRBD1 (5 bases). TRBJ2-5 matches the DNA end more closely, so the J call is doubtful. The CDR3 is made up of 14 amino acids. The germline V gene has CDR1 MNHNY and CDR2 SVGAGI (reference sequence). The CDR3 spells CASSYPQVKETQYF. For the CDR3, the DNA is TGTGCCAGCAGTTACCCACAGGTGAAAGAGACCCAGTACTTC.

The rearrangement uses TRBV9 and TRBJ1-1; D is unclear. CDR1 is SGDLS, CDR2 YYNGEE, per germline. The CDR3 sequence is 14 residues long. V lost 0 bases and J lost 3, with 9 bases in between. The CDR3 DNA is TGTGCCAGCAGCGTAGAAGTCTGGGACACTGAAGCTTTCTTT. Translated, it gives CASSVEVWDTEAFF.

The chain links TRBV6-1 to TRBJ2-2; maybe TRBD1 (6 bases). Per germline, CDR1 MNHNS and CDR2 SASEGT. Trimming stripped 6 bases from V and 1 base from J, with 18 bases between. This CDR3 contains 17 residues. The CDR3: CASSLNRQVLNTGELFF. CDR3 DNA sequence: TGTGCCAGCAGCCTCAACCGACAGGTTTTGAACACCGGGGAGCTGTTTTTT.

The chain employs TRBV12-3 or TRBV12-4 and TRBJ1-4, with D possibly being TRBD1 (5 bases). V was trimmed by 6 bases and J by 8 bases, leaving 16 bases between them. The CDR3 contains 14 residues. CDR3 amino acids: CASSPGRRREKLFF. The DNA for the CDR3 is TGTGCCAGCAGCCCGGGACGGCGGAGGGAAAAACTGTTTTTT.

The J gene is TRBJ2-5, the V gene TRBV27; 9 bases are shared with TRBD1. Matching the DNA end better, TRBJ2-7 makes the J call doubtful. CDR1 is MNHEY, CDR2 SMNVEV, per germline (reference sequence). The CDR3 is made up of 13 amino acids. DNA of the CDR3: TGTGCCAGCAGTGGGGGGACAGGGAACGAGCAGTACTTC. Amino acids: CASSGGTGNEQYF.

The V and J genes are TRBV12-3 or TRBV12-4 and TRBJ2-3; maybe TRBD1 (6 bases). Trimming stripped 5 bases from V and 2 bases from J, with 8 bases between. This CDR3 comprises 13 residues. The DNA of the CDR3 is TGTGCCAGCAGTGGACAGAACACAGATACGCAGTATTTT. Translation: CASSGQNTDTQYF.

At least ten counts were recorded for this clonotype. The chain recombines TRBV7-2 with TRBJ2-1, with D possibly being TRBD2 (6 bases). Germline V gives CDR1 SGHTA, CDR2 FQGNSA. The CDR3 loop spans 15 amino acids. V dropped 3 bases and J dropped 0 bases, with 9 bases sitting between them. The CDR3 reads CASSLGRGSYNEQFF. DNA of the CDR3: TGTGCCAGCAGCTTGGGGCGGGGCTCCTACAATGAGCAGTTCTTC. The full variable domain, its missing parts supplied by reference TRBV7-2 and TRBJ2-1, is GAGVSQSPSNKVTEKGKDVELRCDPISGHTALYWYRQSLGQGLEFLIYFQGNSAPDKSGLPSDRFSAERTGGSVSTLTIQRTQQEDSAVYLCASSLGRGSYNEQFFGPGTRLTVL.

V gene TRBV5-1 combines with J gene TRBJ2-4; D is possibly TRBD1 (5 bases). The V gene lost 0 bases and the J gene lost 0 bases, with 10 bases spanning the gap. This CDR3 has 16 residues. CDR1 SGHRS and CDR2 YFSETQ come from the germline V gene. The CDR3 loop is CASSLEGSRAKNIQYF. The DNA of the CDR3 is TGCGCCAGCAGCTTGGAGGGGTCGAGAGCCAAAAACATTCAGTACTTC.

This clonotype was seen only a few times. The chain recombines TRBV21-1 with TRBJ2-7; no DNA check was done on the table's D call, TRBD1. TRBV21-1 is designated a pseudogene. This CDR3 contains 16 residues. DNA for the CDR3: TGTGCCAGCAGGAAGCCCCGCCGAGGGTGCCCTTACGAGCAGTACTTC. It is translated as CASRKPRRGCPYEQYF.

This clonotype was detected a few times. CDR3 sequence: CASSAAGDGNQPQHF. In nucleotides, the CDR3 is TGTGCCAGCAGTGCGGCGGGGGACGGCAATCAGCCCCAGCATTTT. The chain combines TRBV6-1 with TRBJ1-5, with a tentative D call TRBD1 (5 bases). The CDR3 is 15 amino acids. The germline gives CDR1 MNHNS, CDR2 SASEGT. V shed 4 bases and J shed 2 bases, with 12 bases lying between them.

This clonotype was counted only a few times. The chain employs TRBV15 and TRBJ2-5; D remains ambiguous. The CDR3 runs 14 residues. The V gene lost 1 base and the J gene lost 3 bases, with 9 bases spanning the gap. Germline values: CDR1 LNHNV, CDR2 YYDKDF (reference sequence). The CDR3, as DNA: TGTGCCACCAGCAGAGTTGGAGTAGAAGAGACCCAGTACTTC. This codes for CATSRVGVEETQYF. The whole variable domain, remainder taken from reference TRBV15 and TRBJ2-5, is DAMVIQNPRYQVTQFGKPVTLSCSQTLNHNVMYWYQQKSSQAPKLLFHYYDKDFNNEADTPDNFQSRRPNTSFCFLDIRSPGLGDTAMYLCATSRVGVEETQYFGPGTRLLVL.

The chain couples TRBV28 to TRBJ1-2; D gene unclear. Germline V lookup: CDR1 MDHEN, CDR2 SYDVKM. The CDR3 loop spans 14 amino acids. The V and J ends lost 6 bases and 5 bases respectively, with 16 bases between them. This chain's CDR3 is CASSPQVLWYGYTF. CDR3 bases: TGTGCCAGCAGCCCCCAGGTCCTTTGGTATGGCTACACCTTC.

This clonotype has ten or more counts. This rearrangement joins TRBV7-2 to TRBJ2-7; TRBD2 agrees at 8 bases. Losses at the gene ends were 1 base for V and 1 base for J; bases not matched to a gene: 3. Germline assignment: CDR1 SGHTA and CDR2 FQGNSA. This CDR3 has 15 amino acids. CDR3 sequence (DNA): TGTGCCAGCAGCTTAGGTCTAGCGGGTTCCTACGAGCAGTACTTC. This gives the protein CASSLGLAGSYEQYF.

The V call is TRBV28, the J call TRBJ2-5; TRBD2 matches 8 bases. Unmatched junction bases numbered 15, after V lost 7 bases and J lost 5 bases. Germline-derived CDR1 and CDR2 are MDHEN and SYDVKM. This CDR3 has 16 residues. CDR3 in DNA: TGTGCCAGCAACACAGTTGTGCCGGGAGGGGGGGAGACCCAGTACTTC. It yields the protein CASNTVVPGGGETQYF.

This clonotype turned up a few times. The chain joins TRBV27 to TRBJ2-1, with a tentative D call TRBD1 (6 bases). V lost 7 bases to trimming and J lost 4 bases, with 14 bases between them. This CDR3 region has 14 residues. Looked up from germline, CDR1 is MNHEY and CDR2 is SMNVEV (reference sequence). CDR3 bases: TGTGCCAGCAAACTATACCAGGGGTACAATGAGCAGTTCTTC. It specifies CASKLYQGYNEQFF.

This clonotype was found a few times. The chain employs TRBV12-3 or TRBV12-4 and TRBJ1-6; 7 bases fit TRBD1. Trimming at V came to 4 bases and at J to 9 bases, leaving 3 bases not matched to a gene. This CDR3 has 13 amino acids. CDR3 region: CASSWQGVSPLHF. The CDR3, as DNA: TGTGCCAGCAGTTGGCAGGGGGTTTCACCCCTCCACTTT.

This clonotype was seen more than once but under ten times. The chain uses TRBV7-2 and TRBJ2-5; weak D call: TRBD2 (6 bases). The end of the DNA aligns better with TRBJ2-7, so the J call may be wrong. The CDR3 totals 15 residues. Germline CDR1 reads SGHTA; CDR2 reads FQGNSA. The CDR3 spells CASSLGTSSSYEQYF. The CDR3, as DNA: TGTGCCAGCAGCCTCGGGACTTCCAGCTCCTACGAGCAGTACTTC.